One T cell receptor (beta chain) is described in this entry. Its target is unknown. Each sample's TCRbeta library yielded on average approximately 41,000 productive templates. Generated by immunoSEQ multiplex PCR, the TCRdb table keeps only in-frame clones and is missing some. The sample holds some 6,000 clones; around 74% are singletons and the top ten take over 65%. In germline, CDR1 is SQVTM, CDR2 ANQGSEA. This CDR3 is built from 15 residues. V was clipped by 7 bases and J by 3 bases, with 22 bases between them. This sample was taken from a study of STAT3 mutations in large granular lymphocyte leukemia. Study findings and constraints: Every T-cell large granular lymphocyte leukemia patient had at least one immunodominant TCR beta clonotype.

The sequence came from a man aged 35-49 years with T-cell large granular lymphocyte leukemia. Some clones in this sample may be carry-over from other donors' samples. V and J are TRBV29-1 and TRBJ2-7, with a weak D call TRBD1 (6 bases). The sequenced material came from peripheral blood mononuclear cells. CDR3 coding DNA: TGCAGCGCCCAAACGATGGGGGCTCGGGACTACGAGCAGTACTTC. Protein sequence: CSAQTMGARDYEQYF.